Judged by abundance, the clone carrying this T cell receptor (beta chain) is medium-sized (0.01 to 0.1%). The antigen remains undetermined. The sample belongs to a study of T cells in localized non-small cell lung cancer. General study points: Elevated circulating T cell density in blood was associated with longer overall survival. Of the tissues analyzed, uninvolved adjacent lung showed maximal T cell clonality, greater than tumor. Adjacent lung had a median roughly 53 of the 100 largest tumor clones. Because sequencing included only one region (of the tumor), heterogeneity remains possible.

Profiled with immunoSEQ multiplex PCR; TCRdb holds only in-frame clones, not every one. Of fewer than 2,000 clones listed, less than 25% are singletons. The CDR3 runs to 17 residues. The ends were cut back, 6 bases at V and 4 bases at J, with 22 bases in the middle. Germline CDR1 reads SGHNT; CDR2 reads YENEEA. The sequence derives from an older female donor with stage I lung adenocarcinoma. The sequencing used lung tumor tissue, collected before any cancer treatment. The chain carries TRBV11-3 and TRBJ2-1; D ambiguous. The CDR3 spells CASSSGPYNEFYNEQFF. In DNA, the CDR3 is TGTGCCAGCAGTTCTGGTCCCTATAACGAGTTTTACAATGAGCAGTTCTTC.